The 25 T cell receptor beta chains given below trace back to one sample, sequenced in a study of blood T cell repertoires in COVID-19. Sequencing was performed with immunoSEQ multiplex PCR; in TCRdb, only in-frame clones are kept and a portion is missing. The sample lists roughly 240,000 clones, around nine tenths occurring once. The source material was peripheral blood. The source is a woman aged 60-75 years who had recovered from COVID-19.

This clone was observed a handful of times. The chain joins TRBV9 to TRBJ1-3; 7 positions match TRBD1. V shed 4 bases and J 0 bases; nucleotides not matched to a gene: 7. CDR1 is SGDLS, CDR2 YYNGEE, per germline. This CDR3 has 16 amino acids. DNA of the CDR3: TGTGCCAGCAGCCAAGCACAGGGGTTCTCTGGAAACACCATATATTTT. It codes for CASSQAQGFSGNTIYF. Based on the CDR3 plus reference TRBV9 and TRBJ1-3, the full variable domain is DSGVTQTPKHLITATGQRVTLRCSPRSGDLSVYWYQQSLDQGLQFLIQYYNGEERAKGNILERFSAQQFPDLHSELNLSSLELGDSALYFCASSQAQGFSGNTIYFGEGSWLTVV.

This chain uses TRBV9 with TRBJ2-7, with 8 bases fitting TRBD2. V shed 3 bases, J shed 6 bases, and the junction held 8 bases outside the gene matches. From germline, CDR1 is SGDLS and CDR2 YYNGEE. The CDR3 has 14 amino acids. CDR3 bases: TGTGCCAGCAGCGGCCGCGGGGGGAACTCCGAGCAGTACTTC. Its translation: CASSGRGGNSEQYF. Using reference TRBV9 and TRBJ2-7 for the parts outside the CDR3, the full variable domain is DSGVTQTPKHLITATGQRVTLRCSPRSGDLSVYWYQQSLDQGLQFLIQYYNGEERAKGNILERFSAQQFPDLHSELNLSSLELGDSALYFCASSGRGGNSEQYFGPGTRLTVT.

A single count supports this clone. The chain links TRBV19 to TRBJ2-7, with TRBD1 as a possible D gene (5 bases). V was clipped by 1 base and J by 4 bases, with 11 bases between them. The CDR3 loop spans 14 amino acids. Per germline, CDR1 LNHDA and CDR2 SQIVND (reference sequence). CDR3 coding DNA: TGTGCCAGTAGTATAGTGGCAGGGCGGTACGAGCAGTACTTC. It specifies CASSIVAGRYEQYF.

This chain joins TRBV7-8 and TRBJ2-3; the match to TRBD2 covers 7 bases. The germline V gene has CDR1 SGHVS and CDR2 FQNEAQ. CDR3 length: 19 amino acids. V was clipped by 5 bases and J by 2 bases; unmatched bases: 19. The CDR3 here is CASSPMRVRRRGNTDTQYF. The CDR3 DNA sequence: TGTGCCAGCAGCCCCATGAGGGTAAGGCGGCGGGGGAACACAGATACGCAGTATTTT.

This clone is a singleton in its sample. This chain connects TRBV6-5 to TRBJ2-3; no clear D. In germline, CDR1 is MNHEY, CDR2 SVGAGI. Trimming cost V 0 bases and J 4 bases, with 11 bases left between them. CDR3 size: 15 residues. This chain's CDR3 is CASSYSYGLPDTQYF. As DNA, the CDR3 is TGTGCCAGCAGTTACTCGTACGGTCTGCCAGATACGCAGTATTTT.

V gene TRBV7-9 combines with J gene TRBJ1-5; TRBD1 matches 8 bases. V shed 1 base and J 6 bases; nucleotides not matched to a gene: 8. CDR1 is SEHNR and CDR2 is FQNEAQ in the germline V gene (reference sequence). The CDR3 runs 16 residues. The DNA of the CDR3 is TGTGCCAGCAGCTTAGGGGGTCAGGGGGCCCGTCAGCCCCAGCATTTT. Residues: CASSLGGQGARQPQHF.

The chain joins TRBV11-2 to TRBJ1-1, with D uncertain. V lost 2 bases and J lost 5, with 9 bases in between. Germline loops: CDR1 SGHAT, CDR2 FQNNGV. CDR3 length: 13 residues. The CDR3 sequence: CASSLKARTEAFF. The CDR3 DNA follows: TGTGCCAGCAGCTTAAAAGCGAGAACTGAAGCTTTCTTT.

This clone was seen once. The genes are TRBV28 and TRBJ2-7; D is ambiguous. The CDR3 totals 15 residues. CDR1 is MDHEN and CDR2 is SYDVKM in the germline V gene. With 7 bases removed from V and 9 bases from J, the gap between germline ends came to 25 bases. As DNA, the CDR3 is TGTGCCAGCACCCCCCACGGGTTTGCACTACCGGGGCAGTACTTC. It is translated as CASTPHGFALPGQYF.

V usage is TRBV12-1 and J usage is TRBJ2-2; the D call TRBD2 from the table was never checked on the DNA. TRBV12-1 is assigned pseudogene status. This CDR3 is built from 16 residues. CDR3 nucleotides: TGTGCCAGCAGCTTTGCGCGGCTAGCGGAGACCGGGGAGCTGTTTTTT. The encoded protein is CASSFARLAETGELFF.

V gene TRBV10-3 combines with J gene TRBJ2-5; weak D call: TRBD1 (6 bases). This CDR3 contains 13 residues. The germline CDR1 and CDR2 sequences are ENHRY and SYGVKD. V lost 4 bases to trimming and J lost 5 bases, with 11 bases between them. The CDR3, as DNA: TGTGCCATCAGTGGCAGGGGTTCGGAGACCCAGTACTTC. It yields the protein CAISGRGSETQYF.

This clone was recorded once. This chain connects TRBV5-6 to TRBJ2-7; TRBD1 agrees at 7 bases. The V gene's germline CDR1 is SGHDT and CDR2 YYEEEE. CDR3 size: 18 residues. V dropped 4 bases and J dropped 0; count of bases not matched to a gene: 16. CDR3 coding DNA: TGTGCCAGCAGCGCTTTAGTTAGGGGGCGTGTTCACTCCTACGAGCAGTACTTC. Protein product: CASSALVRGRVHSYEQYF.

V usage is TRBV27 and J usage is TRBJ2-5; TRBD2 matches at 15 bases. The CDR3 spans 16 residues. The germline V gene has CDR1 MNHEY and CDR2 SMNVEV (reference sequence). V shed 5 bases and J 5 bases; nucleotides not matched to a gene: 6. The CDR3 nucleotides are TGTGCCAGCAGTCTTGGACTAGCGGGGGGGTCGGAGACCCAGTACTTC. This translates into CASSLGLAGGSETQYF.

This clone was observed a handful of times. The chain is built from TRBV3-1 (or the pseudogene TRBV3-2) and TRBJ2-7; TRBD1 aligns across 7 bases. The CDR3 is 15 amino acids. Germline CDR1 and CDR2: LGHDT and YNNKEL (reference sequence). J lost 1 base, V lost 2 bases, and 5 bases had no gene match. CDR3 in amino acids: CASSQIRGTSYEQYF. CDR3 sequence (DNA): TGTGCCAGCAGCCAAATCAGGGGGACATCCTACGAGCAGTACTTC.

V usage is TRBV5-1 and J usage is TRBJ2-7, with D tentatively TRBD2 (6 bases). CDR3 length equals 13 residues. The germline V gene has CDR1 SGHRS and CDR2 YFSETQ. V shed 5 bases and J shed 4 bases, with 13 bases lying between them. The CDR3 DNA reads as TGCGCCAGCAGGGCGGAGGGTTTGTACGAGCAGTACTTC. Protein: CASRAEGLYEQYF.

V usage is TRBV2 and J usage is TRBJ1-6; the D is unclear. The CDR3 length is 14 residues. The germline V and J ends were trimmed by 9 bases and 0 bases, with 9 bases remaining between them. From germline, CDR1 is SNHLY and CDR2 FYNNEI. CDR3 sequence: CASTVFSYNSPLHF. In nucleotides, the CDR3 is TGTGCCAGTACAGTTTTCTCCTATAATTCACCCCTCCACTTT. Full variable domain (missing parts from reference TRBV2 and TRBJ1-6): EPEVTQTPSHQVTQMGQEVILRCVPISNHLYFYWYRQILGQKVEFLVSFYNNEISEKSEIFDDQFSVERPDGSNFTLKIRSTKLEDSAMYFCASTVFSYNSPLHFGNGTRLTVT.

This chain links TRBV7-3 with TRBJ1-1, with D tentatively TRBD1 (6 bases). With 5 bases removed from V and 4 bases from J, the gap between germline ends came to 11 bases. The CDR3 contains 13 residues. Germline CDR1 is SGHTA and CDR2 is FQGTGA. CDR3 protein: CASSRSGVTEAFF. The CDR3 nucleotides are TGTGCCAGCAGCCGATCAGGGGTCACTGAAGCTTTCTTT.

This rearrangement joins TRBV5-5 to TRBJ1-2, with 10 bases fitting TRBD1. CDR3 length: 15 amino acids. The ends lost 4 bases at V and 8 bases at J; junction bases unmatched: 11. From germline, CDR1 is SGHKS and CDR2 YYEKEE (reference sequence). The CDR3 is CASSAGQGRGVGYTF. The CDR3 bases are TGTGCCAGCAGCGCGGGACAGGGGCGAGGTGTCGGCTACACCTTC. Full variable domain (outside the CDR3, taken from reference TRBV5-5 and TRBJ1-2): DAGVTQSPTHLIKTRGQQVTLRCSPISGHKSVSWYQQVLGQGPQFIFQYYEKEERGRGNFPDRFSARQFPNYSSELNVNALLLGDSALYLCASSAGQGRGVGYTFGSGTRLTVV.

The genes are TRBV19 and TRBJ1-6, with TRBD1 matching 7 bases. Germline loops: CDR1 LNHDA, CDR2 SQIVND (reference sequence). The CDR3 is made up of 13 amino acids. After removal of 11 bases from V and 5 bases from J, the junction contained 6 bases not matched to a gene. CDR3 amino acids: CAGQGGNNSPLHF. DNA of the CDR3: TGTGCCGGGCAGGGGGGAAATAATTCACCCCTCCACTTT.

V is TRBV6-2 or TRBV6-3 and J is TRBJ2-5; possibly TRBD2 for D (6 bases). Germline V gene lookup returns CDR1 MNHEY and CDR2 SVGEGT. V was clipped by 2 bases and J by 5 bases, with 12 bases between them. The CDR3 runs to 14 residues. The CDR3 is CASSYGGNWETQYF. The CDR3 nucleotides read TGTGCCAGCAGTTACGGCGGGAATTGGGAGACCCAGTACTTC.

CDR3 residues: CASSIVSGGAHNEQFF. The CDR3 DNA follows: TGTGCCAGTAGTATAGTCAGCGGGGGGGCCCACAATGAGCAGTTCTTC. J is TRBJ2-1 and V is TRBV19, with 10 bases identical to TRBD2. Losses at the gene ends were 1 base for V and 5 bases for J; bases not matched to a gene: 5. The CDR3 is made up of 16 amino acids. Germline CDR1 and CDR2: LNHDA and SQIVND (reference sequence).

CDR3: CASGTGGGGVYEQYF. The CDR3 coding sequence is TGTGCCAGCGGAACAGGGGGCGGTGGGGTCTACGAGCAGTACTTC. V is TRBV6-5 and J is TRBJ2-7; 9 bases agree with TRBD1. Germline V CDR1 and CDR2: MNHEY, SVGAGI. The CDR3 totals 15 residues. V trimming: 8 bases; J trimming: 3 bases; junction bases outside the gene matches: 11.

The chain combines TRBV11-2 with TRBJ1-2; possible D gene TRBD1, 5 bases. The V end lost 0 bases, the J end lost 13 bases, and 15 bases lay between the germline ends. CDR3 length: 13 residues. The germline V gene has CDR1 SGHAT and CDR2 FQNNGV. CDR3 residues: CASSLDLTGVVTF. The CDR3 DNA reads as TGTGCCAGCAGCTTAGATTTGACGGGGGTAGTCACCTTC.

This clone was seen a handful of times. This chain joins TRBV9 and TRBJ2-2, with D possibly TRBD2 on 6 matching bases. CDR3 length: 16 residues. Germline V gives CDR1 SGDLS, CDR2 YYNGEE. V was cut by 1 base and J by 1 base, with 11 bases left in between. CDR3 in amino acids: CASSVFAGQNTGELFF. The CDR3 DNA reads TGTGCCAGCAGCGTATTTGCGGGGCAGAACACCGGGGAGCTGTTTTTT. The full variable domain, rest sourced from reference TRBV9 and TRBJ2-2, is DSGVTQTPKHLITATGQRVTLRCSPRSGDLSVYWYQQSLDQGLQFLIQYYNGEERAKGNILERFSAQQFPDLHSELNLSSLELGDSALYFCASSVFAGQNTGELFFGEGSRLTVL.

The V gene is TRBV12-5, the J gene TRBJ2-2, with 9 bases identical to TRBD1. The CDR3 sequence is 15 residues long. Germline-derived CDR1 and CDR2 are LGHNT and FRNRAP. Trimming cost V 0 bases and J 11 bases; bases outside gene matches: 7. The CDR3 region is CASGLVKQGAGELFF. In DNA form, the CDR3 reads TGTGCTAGTGGTTTGGTAAAACAGGGGGCTGGAGAGCTGTTTTTT.

This clone was detected only a few times. The CDR3 DNA follows: TGTGCCAGCAGCGGCCGGGACATATCAACTAATGAAAAACTGTTTTTT. Translation gives CASSGRDISTNEKLFF. V and J are TRBV7-9 and TRBJ1-4; D perhaps matches TRBD1 (6 bases). Trimming removed 5 bases at V and 0 bases at J, with 13 bases between. CDR3 length: 16 residues. The germline V gene encodes CDR1 SEHNR and CDR2 FQNEAQ (reference sequence).